These 27 T cell receptor beta chains originate from one sample sequenced in a study of T cell repertoires and HLA-DP antigens. CD4+ cells expanded for about 15 days were restimulated 24 h with allogeneic-DPB1 HeLa cells. Retrovirally transduced HeLa cells with HLA-DPA1/DPB1, HLA-DM, invariant chain and CD80 served as stimulators. Libraries were prepared by immunoSEQ multiplex PCR; TCRdb keeps only in-frame clonotypes and omits some of them. The data contain 3,000 to 4,000 clones, over 65% of them singletons. The sequencing sample was made of CD137- CD4+ T cells from cultured PBMCs. The receptors stem from a woman aged 18 to 35 in good health and CMV-seronegative.

V and J are TRBV2 and TRBJ2-5; weak D call: TRBD2 (6 bases). The germline V gene has CDR1 SNHLY and CDR2 FYNNEI. The CDR3 is made up of 13 amino acids. V lost 4 bases and J 2 bases, leaving 8 bases between the germline ends. The CDR3 DNA sequence: TGTGCCAGCAGTGGGGCGGGGCAAGAGACCCAGTACTTC. Protein product: CASSGAGQETQYF.

Here the CDR3 DNA reads TGCGCCAGCAGCTTGCCCTGGGACATGGGTCCCTATGGCTACACCTTC. Translation: CASSLPWDMGPYGYTF. The chain uses TRBV5-1 and TRBJ1-2, with D possibly TRBD1 on 6 matching bases. Trimming shortened V by 1 base and J by 4 bases, and 17 bases separated the two germline ends. Germline assignment: CDR1 SGHRS and CDR2 YFSETQ. The CDR3 covers 16 residues. The full variable domain, completed using reference TRBV5-1 and TRBJ1-2, is KAGVTQTPRYLIKTRGQQVTLSCSPISGHRSVSWYQQTPGQGLQFLFEYFSETQRNKGNFPGRFSGRQFSNSRSEMNVSTLELGDSALYLCASSLPWDMGPYGYTFGSGTRLTVV.

The V call is TRBV7-2, the J call TRBJ2-7; D may be TRBD1 or TRBD2 (5 bases each). CDR3 length equals 12 residues. In germline, CDR1 is SGHTA, CDR2 FQGNSA. The V end lost 5 bases, the J end lost 3 bases, and 8 bases lay between the germline ends. The CDR3 sequence is CASSRDHYEQYV. The CDR3 DNA sequence: TGTGCCAGCAGCCGGGACCACTACGAGCAGTACGTC.

This clone was detected a few times. The V and J genes are TRBV7-9 and TRBJ1-6; D remains ambiguous. Trimming removed 5 bases from V and 10 bases from J, with 9 bases in between. The germline CDR1 and CDR2 sequences are SEHNR and FQNEAQ (reference sequence). The CDR3 spans 12 residues. CDR3 in amino acids: CASSPLSSPLHF. CDR3 nucleotide sequence: TGTGCCAGCAGCCCGCTTTCCTCACCCCTCCACTTT. The full variable domain, its missing parts supplied by reference TRBV7-9 and TRBJ1-6, is DTGVSQNPRHKITKRGQNVTFRCDPISEHNRLYWYRQTLGQGPEFLTYFQNEAQLEKSRLLSDRFSAERPKGSFSTLEIQRTEQGDSAMYLCASSPLSSPLHFGNGTRLTVT.

The chain joins TRBV7-2 to TRBJ2-7; D uncertain. Deletions cut 0 bases from V and 1 base from J, with 4 bases between. The germline gives CDR1 SGHTA, CDR2 FQGNSA. This CDR3 has 13 residues. The CDR3 is CASSLALSYEQYV. The CDR3 nucleotides read TGTGCCAGCAGCTTAGCCCTGTCCTACGAGCAGTACGTC.

This chain connects TRBV4-1 to TRBJ1-1; 10 bases line up with TRBD1. V was clipped by 4 bases and J by 0 bases; unmatched bases: 5. Germline-derived CDR1 and CDR2 are MGHRA and YSYEKL. The CDR3 length is 16 residues. The CDR3 here is CASSPGQGNLNTEAFF. For the CDR3, the DNA is TGCGCCAGCAGCCCGGGACAGGGGAACTTGAACACTGAAGCTTTCTTT.

This clone showed up just a few times. This chain connects TRBV6-1 to TRBJ2-1; D is perhaps TRBD1 or TRBD2 (5 bases each). CDR1 and CDR2 from the germline V gene are MNHNS and SASEGT. V was trimmed by 2 bases and J by 2 bases, leaving 13 bases between them. This CDR3 spans 16 amino acids. The DNA of the CDR3 is TGTGCCAGCAGTGAATATTGGGACGCAGCCTACAATGAGCAGTTCTTC. This gives the protein CASSEYWDAAYNEQFF.

The chain is built from TRBV28 and TRBJ1-3; D is unresolved. CDR1 and CDR2 from the germline V gene are MDHEN and SYDVKM. V lost 7 bases, J lost 0 bases, and 10 bases lay in between. The CDR3 runs 14 residues. The DNA of the CDR3 is TGTGCCAGCACGTCGTCAGGCTCTGGAAACACCATATATTTT. Translating it yields CASTSSGSGNTIYF.

V gene TRBV21-1 combines with J gene TRBJ2-7; TRBD1, the table's D call, was not compared with the DNA. TRBV21-1 is given as a pseudogene. The CDR3 is 17 amino acids. CDR3 in amino acids: CASSKESRGRRTYEQYF. The CDR3 coding sequence is TGTGCCAGCAGCAAAGAGAGCAGGGGGCGCCGAACCTACGAGCAGTACTTC.

This chain uses TRBV7-9 with TRBJ2-1, with 11 bases fitting TRBD2. CDR1 and CDR2 from the germline V gene are SEHNR and FQNEAQ (reference sequence). After removal of 5 bases from V and 5 bases from J, the junction contained 11 bases not matched to a gene. CDR3 size: 17 residues. Here the CDR3 DNA reads TGTGCCAGCAGCCTACCTTGGGGACTAGCGGAGAACAATGAGCAGTTCTTC. It is translated as CASSLPWGLAENNEQFF.

This CDR3 is CASSFNRQETQYF. The CDR3 coding sequence is TGTGCCAGCAGCTTCAACAGGCAAGAGACCCAGTACTTC. The chain employs TRBV11-2 and TRBJ2-5; weak D call: TRBD1 (5 bases). The CDR3 loop spans 13 amino acids. Deletions cut 3 bases from V and 2 bases from J, with 7 bases between. Looked up from germline, CDR1 is SGHAT and CDR2 is FQNNGV. The full variable domain, in which reference TRBV11-2 and TRBJ2-5 provide the parts outside the CDR3, is EAGVAQSPRYKIIEKRQSVAFWCNPISGHATLYWYQQILGQGPKLLIQFQNNGVVDDSQLPKDRFSAERLKGVDSTLKIQPAKLEDSAVYLCASSFNRQETQYFGPGTRLLVL.

The genes are TRBV28 and TRBJ2-7, with a possible D match to TRBD2 (6 bases). V dropped 6 bases and J dropped 2 bases, with 11 bases sitting between them. The CDR3 totals 13 residues. Germline CDR1 MDHEN, CDR2 SYDVKM. The CDR3 reads CASRRGLTYEQYF. In nucleotides, the CDR3 is TGTGCCAGCAGGCGGGGACTCACCTACGAGCAGTACTTC.

This clone occurred a few times. CDR3 nucleotide sequence: TGTGCCAGCAGCTTTGGGAATCAGCCCCAGCATTTT. Translating gives CASSFGNQPQHF. This chain connects TRBV7-9 to TRBJ1-5, with unresolved D. Trimming shortened V by 3 bases and J by 4 bases, and 4 bases separated the two germline ends. Germline loops: CDR1 SEHNR, CDR2 FQNEAQ (reference sequence). The CDR3 has 12 residues.

A few counts support this clone. The genes are TRBV6-5 and TRBJ1-5; unclear D gene. Germline values: CDR1 MNHEY, CDR2 SVGAGI. Trimming shortened V by 2 bases and J by 4 bases, and 9 bases separated the two germline ends. The CDR3 loop spans 14 amino acids. The CDR3 bases are TGTGCCAGCAGTTACGCGCAGGCGAATCAGCCCCAGCATTTT. It encodes CASSYAQANQPQHF.

J is TRBJ2-5 and V is TRBV7-2; TRBD1 agrees at 7 bases. The V gene end was trimmed by 1 base and the J gene end by 5 bases; junction bases not matched to a gene: 10. CDR3 length equals 16 residues. Germline assignment: CDR1 SGHTA and CDR2 FQGNSA. The CDR3 is CASSLGPGQRRETQYF. The CDR3 DNA reads as TGTGCCAGCAGCTTAGGGCCGGGACAGAGACGCGAGACCCAGTACTTC.

The chain is built from TRBV7-2 and TRBJ1-2; D is possibly TRBD1 (6 bases). Trimming left V 6 bases short and J 4 bases short, with 18 bases between. Germline V gene sequence: CDR1 SGHTA, CDR2 FQGNSA. The CDR3 contains 15 residues. CDR3 protein: CASSRTPDSTYGYTF. In DNA, the CDR3 is TGTGCCAGCAGTCGAACACCGGACAGCACCTATGGCTACACCTTC.

The chain combines TRBV7-8 with TRBJ2-2; 8 positions match TRBD1. The CDR3 runs to 20 residues. From germline, CDR1 is SGHVS and CDR2 FQNEAQ. Trimming took 5 bases from V and 6 from J; bases not matched to a gene: 23. CDR3 region: CASSLSRTGQGLGESGELFF. CDR3 nucleotide sequence: TGTGCCAGCAGCCTATCTCGTACAGGACAGGGATTGGGAGAGTCCGGGGAGCTGTTTTTT.

V usage is TRBV18 and J usage is TRBJ2-3, with 9 positions matching TRBD2. V was clipped by 1 base and J by 0 bases; unmatched bases: 11. Germline V gene lookup returns CDR1 KGHSH and CDR2 LQKENI. CDR3 length: 19 amino acids. Here the CDR3 DNA reads TGTGCCAGCTCACCACTCGGAGGTCCTAGCGGGGTTAGCACAGATACGCAGTATTTT. Amino acid sequence: CASSPLGGPSGVSTDTQYF.

V is TRBV7-9 and J is TRBJ1-6; TRBD1 is a possible D gene (5 bases). Deletions cut 4 bases from V and 7 bases from J, with 8 bases between. The CDR3 length is 13 residues. The germline CDR1 and CDR2 sequences are SEHNR and FQNEAQ (reference sequence). As DNA, the CDR3 is TGTGCCAGCAGCTCGAACAGGAATTCACCCCTCCACTTT. It is translated as CASSSNRNSPLHF.

The rearrangement links TRBV29-1 to TRBJ2-7; D is uncertain. The CDR3 runs 11 residues. Germline V gene lookup returns CDR1 SQVTM and CDR2 ANQGSEA. Trimming left V 5 bases short and J 1 base short, with 6 bases between. The CDR3 coding sequence is TGCAGCGTTCTCCGTTCCTACGAGCAGTACTTC. Its protein product is CSVLRSYEQYF.

The rearrangement joins TRBV9 to TRBJ2-2, with 10 bases aligning to TRBD1. The CDR3 contains 17 residues. The V segment lost 0 bases and the J segment 4 bases; nucleotides outside the gene matches: 6. Germline V CDR1 and CDR2: SGDLS, YYNGEE. CDR3 amino acids: CASSVAPGQGFTGELFF. The CDR3 region has the DNA TGTGCCAGCAGCGTAGCGCCGGGACAGGGGTTCACCGGGGAGCTGTTTTTT.

V usage is TRBV7-8 and J usage is TRBJ1-2, with D possibly TRBD1 on 6 matching bases. The V gene lost 5 bases and the J gene lost 8 bases, with 12 bases spanning the gap. The CDR3 length is 12 residues. Germline V CDR1 and CDR2: SGHVS, FQNEAQ. CDR3 sequence reads: CASSRDTGGYTF. The CDR3 DNA is TGTGCCAGCAGCCGCGACACAGGGGGCTACACCTTC.

This clone was counted only a few times. The chain links TRBV19 to TRBJ1-5, with TRBD1 as a possible D gene (6 bases). The CDR3 extends over 14 amino acids. V was clipped by 5 bases and J by 1 base, with 9 bases between them. CDR1 and CDR2 (germline): LNHDA, SQIVND (reference sequence). CDR3 loop: CASSPTGSNQPQHF. The CDR3 DNA reads TGTGCCAGTAGTCCAACAGGGAGCAATCAGCCCCAGCATTTT.

The CDR3 nucleotides read TGTGCCAGCTCACTCCTGGGAGCGGGAGCCACAGATACGCAGTATTTT. Protein: CASSLLGAGATDTQYF. The chain is built from TRBV18 and TRBJ2-3; 8 positions agree with TRBD2. Trimming took 4 bases from V and 2 from J; bases not matched to a gene: 8. This CDR3 region has 16 residues. Per the germline V gene, CDR1 is KGHSH and CDR2 is LQKENI.

This chain connects TRBV28 to TRBJ2-1; 7 nucleotides line up with TRBD2. The V segment lost 7 bases and the J segment 6 bases; nucleotides outside the gene matches: 9. The CDR3 runs 14 residues. Germline V CDR1 and CDR2: MDHEN, SYDVKM. The CDR3 DNA sequence: TGTGCCAGCACCAGCCCCGGGGGGTCCAATGAGCAGTTCTTC. Its protein is CASTSPGGSNEQFF.

The rearrangement uses TRBV5-1 and TRBJ2-2; D is perhaps TRBD1 (5 bases). Between the trimmed V and J ends, which lost 1 base and 9 bases, there was a span of 16 bases. CDR3 size: 15 residues. CDR1 and CDR2 (germline): SGHRS, YFSETQ. The CDR3 nucleotides are TGCGCCAGCAGCTTGTCGTCGCAGGGCTTTAGGGAGCTGTTTTTT. Its translation: CASSLSSQGFRELFF.

The chain recombines TRBV6-6 with TRBJ1-3; D not resolved. Germline V gene lookup returns CDR1 MNHNY and CDR2 SVGAGI (reference sequence). The CDR3 has 15 residues. V lost 6 bases and J 2 bases, leaving 14 bases between the germline ends. Here the CDR3 reads CASSSLPGAGNTIYF. As DNA, the CDR3 is TGTGCCAGCAGCTCTCTCCCGGGTGCTGGAAACACCATATATTTT.